A selection of T cell receptor beta chains follows, all from one sample in a study of shared clonotypes between healthy human individuals. Sequencing used immunoSEQ multiplex PCR; TCRdb keeps in-frame clones, though not all of them. The table has 2 million to 2.5 million clones, approximately 95% seen once. The sample taken for sequencing was naive CD4+ T cells from PBMCs. These TCRs come from a man in his late teens or twenties in good health. Some clones in this sample may be carry-over from other donors' samples. Both conserved end residues are part of each CDR3. Fields, in order: CDR3 protein, V gene, J gene.

CDR3 protein: CASSVDVGPITDTQYF
V gene: TRBV9
J gene: TRBJ2-3

CDR3 protein: CASSARTETEAFF
V gene: TRBV11-2
J gene: TRBJ1-1

CDR3 protein: CASSLRGSLLYNEQFF
V gene: TRBV11-3
J gene: TRBJ2-1

CDR3 protein: CASSQVGRRQETQYF
V gene: TRBV4-1
J gene: TRBJ2-5

CDR3 protein: CASSLAGGSSYEQYF
V gene: TRBV7-9
J gene: TRBJ2-7

CDR3 protein: CASKFAGFNYGYTF
V gene: TRBV28
J gene: TRBJ1-2

CDR3 protein: CASSQQGQGNTEAFF
V gene: TRBV18
J gene: TRBJ1-1

CDR3 protein: CASTKDGNQPQHF
V gene: TRBV2
J gene: TRBJ1-5

CDR3 protein: CASSIGRQVSYEQYF
V gene: TRBV4-1
J gene: TRBJ2-7

CDR3 protein: CASRSAGPSGANVLTF
V gene: TRBV28
J gene: TRBJ2-6

CDR3 protein: CASSLGRLAGQPQHF
V gene: TRBV7-8
J gene: TRBJ1-5

CDR3 protein: CASSYPESYEQYF
V gene: TRBV6-6
J gene: TRBJ2-7

CDR3 protein: CASSPTGDGLETQYF
V gene: TRBV19
J gene: TRBJ2-5

CDR3 protein: CASRSGVNYGYTF
V gene: TRBV28
J gene: TRBJ1-2

CDR3 protein: CASSSGLASYAGFF
V gene: TRBV5-4
J gene: TRBJ2-1

CDR3 protein: CASSSRQGGDTQYF
V gene: TRBV5-6
J gene: TRBJ2-3

CDR3 protein: CASTLQGNTEAFF
V gene: TRBV2
J gene: TRBJ1-1

CDR3 protein: CASTDRAVQETQYF
V gene: TRBV6-5
J gene: TRBJ2-5

CDR3 protein: CASSLLGTSTDTQYF
V gene: TRBV7-2
J gene: TRBJ2-3

CDR3 protein: CASSPTGTDNTEAFF
V gene: TRBV5-1
J gene: TRBJ1-1

CDR3 protein: CASSLKSDTGELFF
V gene: TRBV7-3
J gene: TRBJ2-2

CDR3 protein: CAKKGLAGIYNEQFF
V gene: TRBV6-1
J gene: TRBJ2-1

CDR3 protein: CAISGALQGTDTQYF
V gene: TRBV10-3
J gene: TRBJ2-3

CDR3 protein: CASRQGPNQPQHF
V gene: TRBV5-1
J gene: TRBJ1-5

CDR3 protein: CASSFRGLKMNEQYF
V gene: TRBV28
J gene: TRBJ2-7

CDR3 protein: CASSLMGQGNTIYF
V gene: TRBV5-1
J gene: TRBJ1-3

CDR3 protein: CASSPGDGENTEAFF
V gene: TRBV14
J gene: TRBJ1-1

CDR3 protein: CASSQVYGGITDTQYF
V gene: TRBV14
J gene: TRBJ2-3

CDR3 protein: CASPLKLFF
V gene: TRBV5-1
J gene: TRBJ1-4

CDR3 protein: CASSLAPGNYGYTF
V gene: TRBV5-1
J gene: TRBJ1-2

CDR3 protein: CASSSMGTGINEQYF
V gene: TRBV5-6
J gene: TRBJ2-7

CDR3 protein: CSVIRRTSGSLHRAYEQYF
V gene: TRBV29-1
J gene: TRBJ2-7

CDR3 protein: CASSSSGRANEQYF
V gene: TRBV7-2
J gene: TRBJ2-7

CDR3 protein: CASSPSRGQPQHF
V gene: TRBV28
J gene: TRBJ1-5